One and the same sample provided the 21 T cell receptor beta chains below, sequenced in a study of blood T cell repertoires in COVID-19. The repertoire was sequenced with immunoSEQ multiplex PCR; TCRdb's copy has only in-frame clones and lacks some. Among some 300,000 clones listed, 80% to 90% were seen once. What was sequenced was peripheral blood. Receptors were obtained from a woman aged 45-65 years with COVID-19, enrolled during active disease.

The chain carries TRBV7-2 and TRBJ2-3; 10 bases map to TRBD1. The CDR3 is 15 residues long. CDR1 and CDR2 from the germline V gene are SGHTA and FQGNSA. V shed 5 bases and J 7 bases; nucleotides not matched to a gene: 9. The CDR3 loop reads CASSDRDRGLNTQYF. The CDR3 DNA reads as TGTGCCAGCAGCGACCGGGACAGGGGACTAAATACGCAGTATTTT.

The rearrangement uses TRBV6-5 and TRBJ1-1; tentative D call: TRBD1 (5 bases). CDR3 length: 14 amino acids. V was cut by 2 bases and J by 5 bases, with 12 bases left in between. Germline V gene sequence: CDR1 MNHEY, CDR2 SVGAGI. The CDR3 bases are TGTGCCAGCAGTTACCAGGGCCCGAGGACTGAAGCTTTCTTT. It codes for CASSYQGPRTEAFF.

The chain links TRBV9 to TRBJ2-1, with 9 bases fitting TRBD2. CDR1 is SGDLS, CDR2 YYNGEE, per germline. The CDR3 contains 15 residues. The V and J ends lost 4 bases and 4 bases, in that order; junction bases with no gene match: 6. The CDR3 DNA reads TGTGCCAGCAGCATTAGCGGGAGTGTGTACAATGAGCAGTTCTTC. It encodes CASSISGSVYNEQFF.

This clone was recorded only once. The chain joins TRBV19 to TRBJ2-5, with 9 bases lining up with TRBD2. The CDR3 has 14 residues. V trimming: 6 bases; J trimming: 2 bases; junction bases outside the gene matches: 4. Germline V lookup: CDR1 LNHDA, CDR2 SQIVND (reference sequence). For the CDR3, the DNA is TGTGCCAGTAGGCCTCTAGCGGGACAAGAGACCCAGTACTTC. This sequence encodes CASRPLAGQETQYF.

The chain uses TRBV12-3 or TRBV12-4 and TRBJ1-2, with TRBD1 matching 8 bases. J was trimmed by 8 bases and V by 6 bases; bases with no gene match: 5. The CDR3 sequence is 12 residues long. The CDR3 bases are TGTGCCAGCAGATCAGGGGGCTCGGGCTACACCTTC. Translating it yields CASRSGGSGYTF.

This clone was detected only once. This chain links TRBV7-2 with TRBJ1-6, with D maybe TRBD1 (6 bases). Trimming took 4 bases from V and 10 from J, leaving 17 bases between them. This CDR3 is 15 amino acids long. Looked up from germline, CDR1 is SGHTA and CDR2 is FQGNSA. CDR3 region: CASSSYAGEGSPLHF. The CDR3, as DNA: TGTGCCAGCAGCTCGTACGCAGGGGAAGGATCACCCCTCCACTTT.

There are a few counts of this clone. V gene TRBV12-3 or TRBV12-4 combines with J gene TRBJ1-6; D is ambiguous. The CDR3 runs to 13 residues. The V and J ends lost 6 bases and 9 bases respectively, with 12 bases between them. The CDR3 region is CASSQIIGSPLHF. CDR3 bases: TGTGCCAGCAGCCAGATTATTGGTTCACCCCTCCACTTT.

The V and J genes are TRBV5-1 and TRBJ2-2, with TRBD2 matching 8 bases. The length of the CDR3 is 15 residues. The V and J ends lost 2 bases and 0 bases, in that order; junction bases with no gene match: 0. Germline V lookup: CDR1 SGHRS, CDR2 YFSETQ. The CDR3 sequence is CASSFSGANTGELFF. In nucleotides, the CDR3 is TGCGCCAGCAGCTTTAGCGGGGCGAACACCGGGGAGCTGTTTTTT. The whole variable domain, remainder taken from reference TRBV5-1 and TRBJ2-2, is KAGVTQTPRYLIKTRGQQVTLSCSPISGHRSVSWYQQTPGQGLQFLFEYFSETQRNKGNFPGRFSGRQFSNSRSEMNVSTLELGDSALYLCASSFSGANTGELFFGEGSRLTVL.

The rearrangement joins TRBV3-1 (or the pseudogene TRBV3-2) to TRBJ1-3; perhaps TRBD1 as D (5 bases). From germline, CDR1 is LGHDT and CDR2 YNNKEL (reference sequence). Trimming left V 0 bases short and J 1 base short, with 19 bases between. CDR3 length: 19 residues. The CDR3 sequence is CASSQELPRGQTSGNTIYF. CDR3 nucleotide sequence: TGTGCCAGCAGCCAAGAACTCCCCCGCGGACAAACTTCTGGAAACACCATATATTTT.

Here the CDR3 reads CAWAQGQGRNNEQFF. The DNA of the CDR3 is TGTGCCTGGGCCCAGGGACAGGGTAGAAATAATGAGCAGTTCTTC. The chain recombines TRBV30 with TRBJ2-1; TRBD1 matches at 9 bases. Germline V gives CDR1 GTSNPN, CDR2 SVGIG (reference sequence). J lost 7 bases, V lost 5 bases, and 12 bases had no gene match. This CDR3 spans 15 amino acids.

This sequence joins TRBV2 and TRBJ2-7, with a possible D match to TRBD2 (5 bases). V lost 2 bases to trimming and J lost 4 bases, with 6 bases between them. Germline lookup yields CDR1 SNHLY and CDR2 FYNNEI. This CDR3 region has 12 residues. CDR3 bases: TGTGCCAGCAGTGAAACTAGTTACGAGCAGTACTTC. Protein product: CASSETSYEQYF.

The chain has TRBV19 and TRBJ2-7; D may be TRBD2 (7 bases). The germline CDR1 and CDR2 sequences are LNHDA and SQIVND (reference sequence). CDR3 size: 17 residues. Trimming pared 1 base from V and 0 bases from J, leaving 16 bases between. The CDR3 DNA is TGTGCCAGTAGTATAGGATCGGGGGGCTTCACCTCCTACGAGCAGTACTTC. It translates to CASSIGSGGFTSYEQYF.

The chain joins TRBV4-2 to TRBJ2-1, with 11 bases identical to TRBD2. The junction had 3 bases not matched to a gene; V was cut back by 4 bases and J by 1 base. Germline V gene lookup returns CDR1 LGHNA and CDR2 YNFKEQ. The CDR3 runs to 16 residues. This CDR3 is CASSPLAGGSYNEQFF. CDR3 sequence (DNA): TGTGCCAGCAGCCCCTTAGCGGGAGGGTCCTACAATGAGCAGTTCTTC.

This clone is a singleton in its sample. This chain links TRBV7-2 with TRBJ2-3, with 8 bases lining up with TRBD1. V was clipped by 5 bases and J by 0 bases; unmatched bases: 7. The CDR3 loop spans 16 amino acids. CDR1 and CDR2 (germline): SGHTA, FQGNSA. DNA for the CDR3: TGTGCCAGCAGCCTCTCCGGGACAGGCAGCACAGATACGCAGTATTTT. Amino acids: CASSLSGTGSTDTQYF.

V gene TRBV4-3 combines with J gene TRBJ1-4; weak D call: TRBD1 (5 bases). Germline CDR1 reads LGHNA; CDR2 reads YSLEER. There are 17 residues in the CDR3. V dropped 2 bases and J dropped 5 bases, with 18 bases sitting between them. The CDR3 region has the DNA TGCGCCAGCAGCCAATTGGGTGCGGGGGGGTTAAATGAAAAACTGTTTTTT. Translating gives CASSQLGAGGLNEKLFF.

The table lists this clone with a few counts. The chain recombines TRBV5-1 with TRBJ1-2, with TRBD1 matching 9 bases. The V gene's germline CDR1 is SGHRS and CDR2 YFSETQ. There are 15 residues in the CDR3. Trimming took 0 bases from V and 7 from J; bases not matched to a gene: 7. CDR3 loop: CASSLAGQGQGGYTF. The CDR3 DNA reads TGCGCCAGCAGCTTGGCGGGACAGGGTCAGGGTGGCTACACCTTC. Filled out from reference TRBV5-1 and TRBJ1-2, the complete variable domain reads KAGVTQTPRYLIKTRGQQVTLSCSPISGHRSVSWYQQTPGQGLQFLFEYFSETQRNKGNFPGRFSGRQFSNSRSEMNVSTLELGDSALYLCASSLAGQGQGGYTFGSGTRLTVV.

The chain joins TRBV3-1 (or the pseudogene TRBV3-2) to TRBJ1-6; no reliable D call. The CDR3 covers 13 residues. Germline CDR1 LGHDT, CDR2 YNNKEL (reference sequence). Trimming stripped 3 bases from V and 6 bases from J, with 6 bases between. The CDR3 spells CASSHPLNSPLHF. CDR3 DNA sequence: TGTGCCAGCAGCCACCCCCTTAATTCACCCCTCCACTTT.

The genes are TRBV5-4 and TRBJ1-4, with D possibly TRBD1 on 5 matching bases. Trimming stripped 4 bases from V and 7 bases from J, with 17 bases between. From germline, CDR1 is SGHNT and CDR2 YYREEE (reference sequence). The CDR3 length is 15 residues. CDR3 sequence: CASSQFHGGSEKLFF. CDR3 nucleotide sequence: TGTGCCAGCAGCCAATTCCACGGGGGTAGTGAAAAACTGTTTTTT.

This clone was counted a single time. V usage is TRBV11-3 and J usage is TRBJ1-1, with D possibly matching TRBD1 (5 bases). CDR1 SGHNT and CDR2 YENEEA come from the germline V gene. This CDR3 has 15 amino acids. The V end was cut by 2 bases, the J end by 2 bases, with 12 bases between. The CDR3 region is CASSLSKGLNTEAFF. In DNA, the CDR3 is TGTGCCAGCAGCTTAAGTAAGGGGCTAAACACTGAAGCTTTCTTT.

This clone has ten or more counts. Here the CDR3 DNA reads TGTGCCAGCAGCCAAGACAACAGGGGGTATAATTCACCCCTCCACTTT. The encoded protein is CASSQDNRGYNSPLHF. The V call is TRBV4-2, the J call TRBJ1-6; 8 bases are a match to TRBD1. Trimming cost V 0 bases and J 4 bases; bases outside gene matches: 2. The V gene's germline CDR1 is LGHNA and CDR2 YNFKEQ. The CDR3 covers 16 residues.

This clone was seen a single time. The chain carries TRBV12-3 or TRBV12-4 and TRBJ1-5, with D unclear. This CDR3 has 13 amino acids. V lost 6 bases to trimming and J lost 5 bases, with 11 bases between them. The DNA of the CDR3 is TGTGCCAGCAGGGGCGGGTTATATCAGCCCCAGCATTTT. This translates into CASRGGLYQPQHF.